The 8 T cell receptor beta chains presented below share a single source sample, sequenced in a study of cytomegalovirus exposure and HLA in healthy donors. PCR amplification relied on 60 Vbeta primers (plus 13 Jbeta primers). This table comes from immunoSEQ multiplex PCR, and its TCRdb copy is limited to in-frame clones, with some not included. The sample records tens of thousands of clones, around 80% being singletons. What was sequenced was PBMCs. These TCRs come from a man aged 25-45 years in good health and CMV-seronegative.

This clone was seen only once. The chain joins TRBV5-1 to TRBJ1-1; TRBD1 aligns across 7 bases. CDR3 length equals 16 residues. The germline V gene has CDR1 SGHRS and CDR2 YFSETQ. V shed 2 bases, J shed 0 bases, and the junction held 7 bases outside the gene matches. The CDR3 DNA reads TGCGCCAGCAGCTTCTTCCGGGACAGCATGAACACTGAAGCTTTCTTT. Translation: CASSFFRDSMNTEAFF.

In this sample, this clone turned up a few times. The V call is TRBV27, the J call TRBJ1-5, with D possibly matching TRBD1 (5 bases). Germline V lookup: CDR1 MNHEY, CDR2 SMNVEV (reference sequence). The CDR3 sequence is 13 residues long. Between the trimmed V and J ends, which lost 9 bases and 5 bases, there was a span of 14 bases. The CDR3 nucleotides read TGTGCCAGTTCTTCGGAGGGGCATCAGCCCCAGCATTTT. This sequence encodes CASSSEGHQPQHF.

The gene calls are TRBV12-5 and TRBJ2-1; a weak D match, TRBD1 (5 bases). This CDR3 spans 16 amino acids. Germline CDR1 reads LGHNT; CDR2 reads FRNRAP. The germline V and J ends were trimmed by 7 bases and 7 bases, with 23 bases remaining between them. The CDR3 bases are TGTGCTAGTGAAGGGGATAAGTTCAATGGATTAAATGAGCAGTTCTTC. Amino acid sequence: CASEGDKFNGLNEQFF.

The chain recombines TRBV10-3 with TRBJ1-1; D is perhaps TRBD1 (6 bases). From germline, CDR1 is ENHRY and CDR2 SYGVKD. V was pared by 5 bases and J by 0 bases, with 13 bases between. The length of the CDR3 is 15 residues. DNA of the CDR3: TGTGCCATCAGTCGACAGGCTAACATGAACACTGAAGCTTTCTTT. It encodes CAISRQANMNTEAFF.

The chain carries TRBV2 and TRBJ1-6; D perhaps matches TRBD1 (5 bases). The V gene lost 5 bases and the J gene lost 11 bases, with 16 bases spanning the gap. The CDR3 length is 14 residues. The germline gives CDR1 SNHLY, CDR2 FYNNEI. CDR3 region: CASSPGLGSPPLHF. CDR3 nucleotides: TGTGCCAGCAGTCCGGGACTAGGTAGTCCACCCCTCCACTTT. Full variable domain (outside the CDR3, taken from reference TRBV2 and TRBJ1-6): EPEVTQTPSHQVTQMGQEVILRCVPISNHLYFYWYRQILGQKVEFLVSFYNNEISEKSEIFDDQFSVERPDGSNFTLKIRSTKLEDSAMYFCASSPGLGSPPLHFGNGTRLTVT.

This clone came up once. The chain carries TRBV2 and TRBJ2-7; 7 nucleotides agree with TRBD1. Germline V gene sequence: CDR1 SNHLY, CDR2 FYNNEI. The CDR3 is made up of 12 amino acids. J lost 1 base, V lost 10 bases, and 4 bases had no gene match. The CDR3 coding sequence is TGTGCCATCCAGGGACAGTCCTACGAGCAGTACTTC. Translation: CAIQGQSYEQYF.

V and J are TRBV7-9 and TRBJ1-4; D is uncertain. Trimming removed 8 bases from V and 4 bases from J, with 11 bases in between. CDR1 and CDR2 from the germline V gene are SEHNR and FQNEAQ (reference sequence). The CDR3 spans 13 residues. DNA of the CDR3: TGTGCCAGCGGGAGAACCCTTAATGAAAAACTGTTTTTT. As protein: CASGRTLNEKLFF.

This clone was counted a single time. The J gene is TRBJ1-3, the V gene TRBV9, with D possibly matching TRBD1 (5 bases). Looked up from germline, CDR1 is SGDLS and CDR2 is YYNGEE. The CDR3 is 15 residues long. V lost 3 bases, J lost 0 bases, and 10 bases lay in between. The DNA of the CDR3 is TGTGCCAGCAGCGGTGCAGGGTCCTCTGGAAACACCATATATTTT. Translated, it gives CASSGAGSSGNTIYF.